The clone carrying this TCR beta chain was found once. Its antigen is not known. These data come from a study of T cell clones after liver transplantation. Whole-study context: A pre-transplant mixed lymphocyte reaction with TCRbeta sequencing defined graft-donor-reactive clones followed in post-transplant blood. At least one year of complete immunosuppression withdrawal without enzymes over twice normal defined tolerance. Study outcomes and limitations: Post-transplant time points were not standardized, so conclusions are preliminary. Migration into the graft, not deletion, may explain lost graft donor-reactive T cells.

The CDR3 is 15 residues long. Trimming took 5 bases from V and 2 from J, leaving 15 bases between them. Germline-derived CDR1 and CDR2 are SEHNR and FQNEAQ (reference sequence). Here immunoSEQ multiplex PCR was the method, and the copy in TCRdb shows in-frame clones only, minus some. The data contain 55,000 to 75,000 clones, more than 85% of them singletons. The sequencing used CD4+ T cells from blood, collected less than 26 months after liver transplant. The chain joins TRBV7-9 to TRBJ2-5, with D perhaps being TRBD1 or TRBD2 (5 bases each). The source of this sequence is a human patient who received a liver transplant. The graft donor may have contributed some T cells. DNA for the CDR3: TGTGCCAGCAGCCCCGAGGGACGTCCTCAAGAGACCCAGTACTTC. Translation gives CASSPEGRPQETQYF.